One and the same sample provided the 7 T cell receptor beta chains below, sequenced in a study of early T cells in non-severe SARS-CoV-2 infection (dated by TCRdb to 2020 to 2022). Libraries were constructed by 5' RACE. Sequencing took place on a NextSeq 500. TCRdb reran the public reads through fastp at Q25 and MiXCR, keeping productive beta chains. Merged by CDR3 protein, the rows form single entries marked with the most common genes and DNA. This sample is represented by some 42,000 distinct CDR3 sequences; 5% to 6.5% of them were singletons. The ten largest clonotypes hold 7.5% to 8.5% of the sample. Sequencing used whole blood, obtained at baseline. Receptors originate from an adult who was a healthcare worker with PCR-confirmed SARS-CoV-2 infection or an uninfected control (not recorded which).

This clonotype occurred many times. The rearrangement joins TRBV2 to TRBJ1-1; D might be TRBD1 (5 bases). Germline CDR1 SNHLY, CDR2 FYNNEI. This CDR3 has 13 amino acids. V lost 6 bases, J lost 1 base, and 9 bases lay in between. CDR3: CASRRQGNTEAFF. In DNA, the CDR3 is TGTGCCAGCAGACGTCAGGGGAACACTGAAGCTTTCTTT.

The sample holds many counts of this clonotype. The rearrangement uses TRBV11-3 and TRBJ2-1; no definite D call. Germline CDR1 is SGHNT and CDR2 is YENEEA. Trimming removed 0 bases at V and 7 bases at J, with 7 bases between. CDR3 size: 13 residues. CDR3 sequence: CASSLDTQNEQFF. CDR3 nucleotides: TGTGCCAGCAGCTTAGACACCCAAAATGAGCAGTTCTTC.

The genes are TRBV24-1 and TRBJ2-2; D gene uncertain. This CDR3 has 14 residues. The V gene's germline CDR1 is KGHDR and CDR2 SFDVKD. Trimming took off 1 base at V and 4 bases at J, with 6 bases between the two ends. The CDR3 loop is CATSDFDTTGELFF. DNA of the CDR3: TGTGCCACCAGTGATTTCGACACCACCGGGGAGCTGTTTTTT.

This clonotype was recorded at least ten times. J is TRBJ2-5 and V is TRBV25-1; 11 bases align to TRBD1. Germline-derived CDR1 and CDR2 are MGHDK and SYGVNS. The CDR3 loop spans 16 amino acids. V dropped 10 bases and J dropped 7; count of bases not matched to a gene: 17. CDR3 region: CATDGRDRGMGGTQYF. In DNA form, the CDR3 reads TGTGCCACCGACGGCAGGGACAGGGGGATGGGCGGGACCCAGTACTTC. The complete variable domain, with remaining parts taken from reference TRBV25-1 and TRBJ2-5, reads EADIYQTPRYLVIGTGKKITLECSQTMGHDKMYWYQQDPGMELHLIHYSYGVNSTEKGDLSSESTVSRIRTEHFPLTLESARPSHTSQYLCATDGRDRGMGGTQYFGPGTRLLVL.

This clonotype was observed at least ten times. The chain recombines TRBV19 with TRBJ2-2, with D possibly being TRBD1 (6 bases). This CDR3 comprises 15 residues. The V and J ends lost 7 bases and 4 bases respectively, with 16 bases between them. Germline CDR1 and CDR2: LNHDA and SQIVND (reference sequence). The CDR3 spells CASTGHDRVTGELFF. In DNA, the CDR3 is TGTGCCAGTACGGGACACGACCGCGTCACCGGGGAGCTGTTTTTT.

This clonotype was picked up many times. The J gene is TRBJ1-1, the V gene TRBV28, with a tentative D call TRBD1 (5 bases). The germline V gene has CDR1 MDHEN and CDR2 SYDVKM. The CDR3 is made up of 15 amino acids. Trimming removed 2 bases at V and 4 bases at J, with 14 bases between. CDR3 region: CASSLVGREATEAFF. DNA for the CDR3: TGTGCCAGCAGTTTAGTTGGCAGGGAGGCCACTGAAGCTTTCTTT.

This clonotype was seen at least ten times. The CDR3: CSAVVAPTNEKLFF. In nucleotides, the CDR3 is TGCAGTGCGGTGGTAGCTCCAACTAATGAAAAACTGTTTTTT. The chain combines TRBV20-1 with TRBJ1-4; D call uncertain. With 6 bases removed from V and 0 bases from J, the gap between germline ends came to 11 bases. The CDR3 loop spans 14 amino acids. CDR1 DFQATT and CDR2 SNEGSKA come from the germline V gene (reference sequence).